Following are 14 T cell receptor beta chains from one sample sequenced in a study of cytomegalovirus exposure and HLA in healthy donors. PCR primers comprised 60 Vbeta and 13 Jbeta primers. The table came from immunoSEQ multiplex PCR; TCRdb's copy has only in-frame clones and leaves some out. The top ten hold about 2.5% of the sample, which has about 180,000 clones, roughly three quarters seen once. Sequencing was done on a sample of PBMCs. These TCRs come from a woman aged 25 to 39 in good health and CMV-seropositive.

The chain uses TRBV2 and TRBJ1-5; the D is unclear. V was shortened by 6 bases and J by 0 bases, with 9 bases between the two germline ends. This CDR3 is built from 14 residues. The germline V gene has CDR1 SNHLY and CDR2 FYNNEI. CDR3 nucleotides: TGTGCCAGCAGGGCGGACTATAGCAATCAGCCCCAGCATTTT. It is translated as CASRADYSNQPQHF.

The gene calls are TRBV10-3 and TRBJ1-4; the D gene is possibly TRBD1 (6 bases). Germline values: CDR1 ENHRY, CDR2 SYGVKD. The germline V and J ends were trimmed by 9 bases and 5 bases, with 25 bases remaining between them. The CDR3 has 17 residues. The CDR3 spells CAISKTGPGTTNEKLFF. CDR3 nucleotides: TGTGCCATAAGTAAGACAGGCCCCGGAACCACAAATGAAAAACTGTTTTTT.

CDR3: CASSYLGTSGYNEQFF. The CDR3 region has the DNA TGTGCCAGCAGCTACCTGGGCACTAGCGGATACAATGAGCAGTTCTTC. The rearrangement joins TRBV5-6 to TRBJ2-1, with TRBD2 identical over 8 bases. The CDR3 extends over 16 amino acids. From germline, CDR1 is SGHDT and CDR2 YYEEEE. The ends lost 3 bases at V and 4 bases at J; junction bases unmatched: 9.

This clone was counted a few times. The chain is built from TRBV5-1 and TRBJ2-1; 14 bases map to TRBD2. Germline CDR1 SGHRS, CDR2 YFSETQ. With V trimmed by 6 bases and J by 9 bases, 23 bases remained unmatched. The CDR3 totals 20 residues. This CDR3 reads CASTVGVRTSGGPAVGEQFF. The CDR3 DNA is TGCGCCAGCACAGTGGGGGTTAGGACTAGCGGGGGGCCAGCCGTAGGTGAGCAGTTCTTC.

The chain couples TRBV6-1 to TRBJ1-5, with 8 bases aligning to TRBD1. This CDR3 has 15 amino acids. Looked up from germline, CDR1 is MNHNS and CDR2 is SASEGT. With V trimmed by 1 base and J by 6 bases, 5 bases remained unmatched. CDR3 loop: CASSEGTGWGQPQHF. CDR3 bases: TGTGCCAGCAGTGAAGGGACAGGGTGGGGTCAGCCCCAGCATTTT.

There are a few counts of this clone. This sequence joins TRBV6-6 and TRBJ2-7; TRBD2 matches 12 bases. The CDR3 sequence is 14 residues long. V lost 6 bases, J lost 7 bases, and 7 bases stayed unmatched. Germline loops: CDR1 MNHNY, CDR2 SVGAGI (reference sequence). The CDR3: CASRETSGGLEQYF. CDR3 nucleotides: TGTGCCAGCAGGGAGACTAGCGGGGGACTGGAGCAGTACTTC.

The chain uses TRBV11-3 and TRBJ2-7; 9 nucleotides match TRBD2. The junction had 8 bases not matched to a gene; V was cut back by 5 bases and J by 9 bases. This CDR3 has 13 residues. Germline V gives CDR1 SGHNT, CDR2 YENEEA. CDR3 region: CASSVGGGASQYF. CDR3 nucleotides: TGTGCCAGCAGCGTAGGCGGGGGGGCCTCGCAGTACTTC.

The table lists this clone with a count of one. The rearrangement uses TRBV28 and TRBJ2-2; D gene ambiguous. There are 16 residues in the CDR3. CDR1 is MDHEN and CDR2 is SYDVKM in the germline V gene. V was pared by 7 bases and J by 0 bases, with 15 bases between. The CDR3 nucleotides read TGTGCCAGCATCTCACCCGGGTACACGAACACCGGGGAGCTGTTTTTT. This sequence encodes CASISPGYTNTGELFF.

V usage is TRBV28 and J usage is TRBJ2-7; a possible D gene is TRBD1 (5 bases). This CDR3 is 14 amino acids long. The germline V gene encodes CDR1 MDHEN and CDR2 SYDVKM. V was shortened by 5 bases and J by 5 bases, with 16 bases between the two germline ends. The DNA for the CDR3 is TGTGCCAGCAGTCGAGGTACCAGGGTCGACGAGCAGTACTTC. This codes for CASSRGTRVDEQYF.

V usage is TRBV5-8 and J usage is TRBJ2-5; D is perhaps TRBD1 (5 bases). The germline V gene encodes CDR1 SGHTS and CDR2 YDEGEE. The CDR3 is 12 residues long. V shed 7 bases and J shed 5 bases, with 12 bases lying between them. CDR3 in DNA: TGTGCCAGCGGTACAGGCCAGGAGACCCAGTACTTC. Protein product: CASGTGQETQYF.

V and J are TRBV4-1 and TRBJ2-1; D remains unclear. Germline CDR1 is MGHRA and CDR2 is YSYEKL. V lost 0 bases, J lost 3 bases, and 9 bases lay in between. The CDR3 runs 15 residues. The CDR3, as DNA: TGCGCCAGCAGCCAAGAAGCTGCCCACTACAATGAGCAGTTCTTC. Translated, it gives CASSQEAAHYNEQFF.

This clone was counted between two and nine times. V gene TRBV6-1 combines with J gene TRBJ1-3, with 8 positions matching TRBD1. This CDR3 comprises 15 residues. J gave up 0 bases and V 6 bases, and 4 bases lay outside the gene matches. Germline V gives CDR1 MNHNS, CDR2 SASEGT. CDR3 in amino acids: CASRTTGGSGNTIYF. The CDR3, as DNA: TGTGCCAGCAGGACCACAGGGGGCTCTGGAAACACCATATATTTT.

This clone has a single count. The chain uses TRBV19 and TRBJ2-7; D is unclear. Germline V lookup: CDR1 LNHDA, CDR2 SQIVND (reference sequence). The CDR3 totals 12 residues. V dropped 5 bases and J dropped 6 bases, with 11 bases sitting between them. The CDR3 coding sequence is TGTGCCAGTAGTTGGTTGGGCAGCGAGCAGTACTTC. Amino acid sequence: CASSWLGSEQYF.

This chain connects TRBV6-1 to TRBJ1-2; 9 positions agree with TRBD1. Germline V gives CDR1 MNHNS, CDR2 SASEGT. The V segment lost 10 bases and the J segment 4 bases; nucleotides outside the gene matches: 4. The CDR3 loop spans 12 amino acids. CDR3 in amino acids: CATWDRVYGYTF. CDR3 in DNA: TGTGCCACATGGGACAGGGTCTATGGCTACACCTTC.